The TCR beta chain described here comes from a study of blood T cells in healthy people across ages. Germline CDR1 reads MDHEN; CDR2 reads SYDVKM. This CDR3 region has 13 residues. V was pared by 6 bases and J by 5 bases, with 11 bases between. Combining a sample-barcoded 5' primer with a J-beta primer mix, a second PCR ran for about 7 to 11 cycles. One entry per CDR3 protein, called by TCRdb with MiXCR from the 5' RACE reads. This table holds 1.5 million to 1.9 million distinct CDR3 sequences, 35% to 45% found once. This chain joins TRBV28 and TRBJ2-1; the D is unclear. Sequences were obtained from blood. The receptor was derived from a woman between 18 and 29 years old in good health. The CDR3: CASRKGEDNEQFF. The CDR3, as DNA: TGTGCCAGCAGAAAAGGTGAAGACAATGAGCAGTTCTTC.